This TCR beta chain was documented in a study of T cells expressing NK-cell markers. Study context: Most of the eight sequenced donors were HCMV-seropositive; one was seronegative.

5'RACE template switching with UMIs generated TCR beta cDNA. Reprocessing the 5' RACE reads, TCRdb reports a single entry for every CDR3 protein and omits DNA. This sample's clone table lists around 550,000 distinct CDR3 sequences. This clonotype was sampled from a man aged 18 to 30 in good health. Specimen: blood T cells: a sorted CD56 or NKG2C T cell subset, CD4+ or CD8+ T cells, or bulk PBMC T cells (not recorded which).

CDR3 in amino acids: CASSLTTVFGYGYTF. The chain links TRBV7-2 to TRBJ1-2. This CDR3 is built from 15 residues. The V gene's germline CDR1 is SGHTA and CDR2 FQGNSA.